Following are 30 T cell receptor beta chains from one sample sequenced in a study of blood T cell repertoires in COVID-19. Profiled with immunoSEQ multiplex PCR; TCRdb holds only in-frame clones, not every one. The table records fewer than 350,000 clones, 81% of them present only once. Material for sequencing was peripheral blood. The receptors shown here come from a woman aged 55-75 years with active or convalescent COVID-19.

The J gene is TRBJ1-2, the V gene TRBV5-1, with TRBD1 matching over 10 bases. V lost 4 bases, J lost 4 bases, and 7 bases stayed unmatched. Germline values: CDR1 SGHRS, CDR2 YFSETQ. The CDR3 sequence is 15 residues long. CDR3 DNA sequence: TGCGCCAGCAGCCCCGGACAGGGGGAGGTCTATGGCTACACCTTC. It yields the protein CASSPGQGEVYGYTF.

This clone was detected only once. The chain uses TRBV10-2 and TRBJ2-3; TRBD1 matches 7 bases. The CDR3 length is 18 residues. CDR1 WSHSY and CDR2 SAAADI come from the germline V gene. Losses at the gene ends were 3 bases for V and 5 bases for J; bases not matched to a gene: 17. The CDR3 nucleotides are TGCGCCAGCAGTGAAGAGACAGGGAACCTCAGACGGCGAGATACGCAGTATTTT. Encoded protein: CASSEETGNLRRRDTQYF.

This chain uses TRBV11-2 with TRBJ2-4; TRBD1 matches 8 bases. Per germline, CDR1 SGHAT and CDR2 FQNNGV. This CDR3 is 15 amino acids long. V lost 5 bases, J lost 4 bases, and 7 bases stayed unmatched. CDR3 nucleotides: TGTGCCAGCAGCGATACGGGACAGGCAAAAAACATTCAGTACTTC. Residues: CASSDTGQAKNIQYF.

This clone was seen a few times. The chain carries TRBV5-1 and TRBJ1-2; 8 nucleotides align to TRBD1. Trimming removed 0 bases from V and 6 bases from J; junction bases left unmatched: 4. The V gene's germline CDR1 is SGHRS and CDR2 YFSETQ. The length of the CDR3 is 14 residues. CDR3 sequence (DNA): TGCGCCAGCAGCTTGGCCTTGACAGGGGATGGCTACACCTTC. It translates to CASSLALTGDGYTF. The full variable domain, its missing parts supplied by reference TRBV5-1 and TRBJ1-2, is KAGVTQTPRYLIKTRGQQVTLSCSPISGHRSVSWYQQTPGQGLQFLFEYFSETQRNKGNFPGRFSGRQFSNSRSEMNVSTLELGDSALYLCASSLALTGDGYTFGSGTRLTVV.

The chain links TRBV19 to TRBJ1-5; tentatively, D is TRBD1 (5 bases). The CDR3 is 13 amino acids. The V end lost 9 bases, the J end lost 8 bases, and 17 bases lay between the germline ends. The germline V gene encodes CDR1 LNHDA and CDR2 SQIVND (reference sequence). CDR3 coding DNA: TGTGCCAGCGTGGGGCCAGTTACGGAGCCCCAGCATTTT. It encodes CASVGPVTEPQHF.

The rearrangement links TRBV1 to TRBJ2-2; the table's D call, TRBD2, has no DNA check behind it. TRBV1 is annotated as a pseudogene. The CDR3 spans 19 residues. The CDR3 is CTSSQIPPLAGMHTGELFF. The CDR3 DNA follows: TGCACCAGCAGCCAAATCCCACCACTAGCGGGGATGCACACCGGGGAGCTGTTTTTT.

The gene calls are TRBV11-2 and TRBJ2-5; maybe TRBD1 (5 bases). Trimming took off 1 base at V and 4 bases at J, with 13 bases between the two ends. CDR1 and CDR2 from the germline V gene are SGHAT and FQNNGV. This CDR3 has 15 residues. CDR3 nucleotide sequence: TGTGCCAGCAGCTTAGGAGCAGGGATAGGAGAGACCCAGTACTTC. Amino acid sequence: CASSLGAGIGETQYF.

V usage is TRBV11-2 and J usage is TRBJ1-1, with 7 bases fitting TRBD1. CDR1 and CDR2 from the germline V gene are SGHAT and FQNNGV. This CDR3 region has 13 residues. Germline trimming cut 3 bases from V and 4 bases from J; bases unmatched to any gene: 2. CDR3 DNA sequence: TGTGCCAGCAGCTTTCGACAGGGCACTGAAGCTTTCTTT. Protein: CASSFRQGTEAFF.

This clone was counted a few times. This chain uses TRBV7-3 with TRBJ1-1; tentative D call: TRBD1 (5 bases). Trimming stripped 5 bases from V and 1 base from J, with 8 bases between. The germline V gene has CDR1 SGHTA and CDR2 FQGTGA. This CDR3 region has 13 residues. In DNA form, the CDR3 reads TGTGCCAGCAGCCCAGGACAGAACACTGAAGCTTTCTTT. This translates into CASSPGQNTEAFF.

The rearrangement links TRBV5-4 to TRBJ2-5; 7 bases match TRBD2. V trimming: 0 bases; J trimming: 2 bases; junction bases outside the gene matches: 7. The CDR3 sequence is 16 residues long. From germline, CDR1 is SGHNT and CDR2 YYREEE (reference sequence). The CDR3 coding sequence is TGTGCCAGCAGCTTGGGAAAGGGGACTAAACAAGAGACCCAGTACTTC. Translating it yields CASSLGKGTKQETQYF.

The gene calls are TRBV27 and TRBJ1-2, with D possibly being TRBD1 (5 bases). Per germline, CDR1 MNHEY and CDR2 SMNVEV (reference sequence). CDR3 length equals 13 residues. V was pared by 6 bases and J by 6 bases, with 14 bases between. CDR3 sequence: CASRAGGSHGYTF. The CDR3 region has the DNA TGTGCCAGCAGGGCGGGGGGGTCGCATGGCTACACCTTC.

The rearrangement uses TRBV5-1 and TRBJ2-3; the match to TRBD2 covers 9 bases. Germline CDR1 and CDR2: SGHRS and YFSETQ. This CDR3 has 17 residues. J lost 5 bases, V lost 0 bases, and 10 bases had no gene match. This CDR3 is CASSLGVGLAGVDTQYF. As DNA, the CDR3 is TGCGCCAGCAGCTTGGGAGTGGGACTAGCCGGGGTAGATACGCAGTATTTT.

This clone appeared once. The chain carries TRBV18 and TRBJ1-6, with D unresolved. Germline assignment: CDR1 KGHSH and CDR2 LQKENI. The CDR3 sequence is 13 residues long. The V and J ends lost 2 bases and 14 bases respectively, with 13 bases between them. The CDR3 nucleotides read TGTGCCAGCTCACCAGGGCCCAATATGGCCCTCCACTTT. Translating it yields CASSPGPNMALHF.

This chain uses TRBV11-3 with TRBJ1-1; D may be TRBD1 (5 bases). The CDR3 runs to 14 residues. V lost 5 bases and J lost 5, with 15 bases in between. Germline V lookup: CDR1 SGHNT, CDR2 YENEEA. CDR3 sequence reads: CASSISRGGTEAFF. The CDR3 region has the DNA TGTGCCAGCAGCATCTCCCGGGGGGGAACTGAAGCTTTCTTT.

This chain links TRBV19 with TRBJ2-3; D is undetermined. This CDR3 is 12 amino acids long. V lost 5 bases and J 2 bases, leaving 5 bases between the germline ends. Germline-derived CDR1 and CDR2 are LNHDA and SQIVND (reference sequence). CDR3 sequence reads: CASSESTDTQYF. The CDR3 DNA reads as TGTGCCAGTAGTGAGTCCACAGATACGCAGTATTTT.

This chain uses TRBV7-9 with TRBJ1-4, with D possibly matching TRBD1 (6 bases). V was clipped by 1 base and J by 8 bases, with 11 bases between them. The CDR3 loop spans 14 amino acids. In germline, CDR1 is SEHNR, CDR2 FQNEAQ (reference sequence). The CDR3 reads CASSLDRAREKLFF. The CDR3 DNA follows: TGTGCCAGCAGCTTAGACAGGGCCCGGGAAAAACTGTTTTTT. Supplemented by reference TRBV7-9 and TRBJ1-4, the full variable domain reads DTGVSQNPRHKITKRGQNVTFRCDPISEHNRLYWYRQTLGQGPEFLTYFQNEAQLEKSRLLSDRFSAERPKGSFSTLEIQRTEQGDSAMYLCASSLDRAREKLFFGSGTQLSVL.

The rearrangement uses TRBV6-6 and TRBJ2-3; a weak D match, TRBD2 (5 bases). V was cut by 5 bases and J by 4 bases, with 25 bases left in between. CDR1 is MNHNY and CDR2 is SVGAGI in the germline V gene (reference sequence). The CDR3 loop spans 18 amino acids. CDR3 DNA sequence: TGTGCCAGCAGTCCCCTCGGTTCCAGACTACACTTCCCAGATACGCAGTATTTT. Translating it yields CASSPLGSRLHFPDTQYF.

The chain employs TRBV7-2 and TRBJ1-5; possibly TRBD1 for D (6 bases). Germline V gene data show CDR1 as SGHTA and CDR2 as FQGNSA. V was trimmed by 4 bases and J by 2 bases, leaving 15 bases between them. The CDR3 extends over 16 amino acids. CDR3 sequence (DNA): TGTGCCAGCAGCTCTACAGGGTGGAATGGCAATCAGCCCCAGCATTTT. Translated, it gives CASSSTGWNGNQPQHF.

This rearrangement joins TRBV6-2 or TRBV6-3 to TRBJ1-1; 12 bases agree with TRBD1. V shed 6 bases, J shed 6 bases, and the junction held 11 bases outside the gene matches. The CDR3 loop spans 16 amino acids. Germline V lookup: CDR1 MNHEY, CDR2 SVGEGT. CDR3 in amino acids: CASSFHPGQGAAEAFF. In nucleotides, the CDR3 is TGTGCCAGCAGCTTCCATCCGGGACAGGGGGCGGCTGAAGCTTTCTTT.

The CDR3 reads CASGRQGNNSPLHF. The CDR3 DNA follows: TGTGCTAGTGGCCGACAGGGGAATAATTCACCCCTCCACTTT. V gene TRBV12-5 combines with J gene TRBJ1-6; 8 bases align to TRBD1. The CDR3 loop spans 14 amino acids. Looked up from germline, CDR1 is LGHNT and CDR2 is FRNRAP. The junction had 3 bases not matched to a gene; V was cut back by 6 bases and J by 5 bases.

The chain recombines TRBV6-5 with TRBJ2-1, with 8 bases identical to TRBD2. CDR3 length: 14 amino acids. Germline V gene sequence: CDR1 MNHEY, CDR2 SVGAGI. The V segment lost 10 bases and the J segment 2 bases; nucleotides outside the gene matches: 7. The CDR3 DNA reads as TGTGCCACCACCGGGACTAGGGCCTACAATGAGCAGTTCTTC. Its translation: CATTGTRAYNEQFF.

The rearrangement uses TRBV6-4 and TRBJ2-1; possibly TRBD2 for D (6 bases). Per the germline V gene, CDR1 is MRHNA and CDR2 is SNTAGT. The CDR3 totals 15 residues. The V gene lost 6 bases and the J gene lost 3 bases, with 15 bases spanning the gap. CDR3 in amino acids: CASSVELARYNEQFF. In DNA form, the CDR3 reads TGTGCCAGCAGCGTGGAGCTAGCGCGCTACAATGAGCAGTTCTTC.

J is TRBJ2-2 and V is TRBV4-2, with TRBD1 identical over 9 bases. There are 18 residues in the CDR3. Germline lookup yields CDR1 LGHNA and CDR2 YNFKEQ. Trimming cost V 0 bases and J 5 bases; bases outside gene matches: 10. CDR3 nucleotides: TGTGCCAGCAGCCAAGAAACCACACAGGGGGCGCGAACCGGGGAGCTGTTTTTT. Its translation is CASSQETTQGARTGELFF.

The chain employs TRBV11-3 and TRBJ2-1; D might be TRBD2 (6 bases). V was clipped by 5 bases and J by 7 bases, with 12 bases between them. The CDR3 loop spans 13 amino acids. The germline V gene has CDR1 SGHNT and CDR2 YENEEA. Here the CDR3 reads CASSPYGGNEQFF. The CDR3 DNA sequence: TGTGCCAGCAGCCCATACGGGGGTAATGAGCAGTTCTTC.

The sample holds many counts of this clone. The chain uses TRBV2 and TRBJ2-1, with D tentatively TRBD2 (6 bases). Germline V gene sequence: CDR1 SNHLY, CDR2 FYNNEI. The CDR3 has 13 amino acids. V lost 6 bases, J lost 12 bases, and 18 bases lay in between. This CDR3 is CASRHAGTFRQFF. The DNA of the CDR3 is TGTGCCAGCAGACACGCTGGGACTTTCAGGCAGTTCTTC.

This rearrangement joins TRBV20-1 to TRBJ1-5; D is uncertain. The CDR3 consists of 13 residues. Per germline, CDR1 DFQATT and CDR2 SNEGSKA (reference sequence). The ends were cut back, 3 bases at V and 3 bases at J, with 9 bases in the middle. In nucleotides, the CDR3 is TGCAGTGCTAGTCGTGGGCTCAATCAGCCCCAGCATTTT. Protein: CSASRGLNQPQHF.

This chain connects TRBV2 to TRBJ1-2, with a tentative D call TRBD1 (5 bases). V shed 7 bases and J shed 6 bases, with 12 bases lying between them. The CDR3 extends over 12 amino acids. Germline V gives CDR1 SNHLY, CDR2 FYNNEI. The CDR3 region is CASTGGFNGYTF. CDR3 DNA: TGTGCCAGCACCGGGGGTTTCAATGGCTACACCTTC. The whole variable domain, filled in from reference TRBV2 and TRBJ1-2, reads EPEVTQTPSHQVTQMGQEVILRCVPISNHLYFYWYRQILGQKVEFLVSFYNNEISEKSEIFDDQFSVERPDGSNFTLKIRSTKLEDSAMYFCASTGGFNGYTFGSGTRLTVV.

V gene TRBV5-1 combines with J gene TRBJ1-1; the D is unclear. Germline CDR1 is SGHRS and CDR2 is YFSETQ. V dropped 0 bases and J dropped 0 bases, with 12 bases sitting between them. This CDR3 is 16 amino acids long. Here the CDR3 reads CASSLGSRTLNTEAFF. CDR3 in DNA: TGCGCCAGCAGCTTGGGGTCCCGAACTTTGAACACTGAAGCTTTCTTT.

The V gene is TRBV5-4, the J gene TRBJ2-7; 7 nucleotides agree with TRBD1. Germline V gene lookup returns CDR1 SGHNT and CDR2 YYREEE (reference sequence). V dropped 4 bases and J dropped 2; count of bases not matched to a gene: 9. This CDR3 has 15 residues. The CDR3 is CASSKTGPRTYEQYF. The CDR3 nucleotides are TGTGCCAGCAGCAAGACAGGGCCGCGGACCTACGAGCAGTACTTC.

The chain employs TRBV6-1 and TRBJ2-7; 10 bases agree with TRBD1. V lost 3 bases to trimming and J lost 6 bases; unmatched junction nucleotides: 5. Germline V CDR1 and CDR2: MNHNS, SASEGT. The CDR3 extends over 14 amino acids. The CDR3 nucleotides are TGTGCCAGCAGTGACCGGGACAGGGGAGGCGAGCAGTACTTC. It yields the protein CASSDRDRGGEQYF.